Given below is one T cell receptor beta chain in context. TCRdb's table, derived via immunoSEQ multiplex PCR, lists solely in-frame clones and lacks some. The profile covers some 6,000 clones, with more than 60% appearing a single time and 6.3% taken by the ten largest. This CDR3 spans 15 amino acids. Trimming pared 1 base from V and 4 bases from J, leaving 11 bases between. CDR1 is SNHLY and CDR2 is FYNNEI in the germline V gene. This sample was taken from a study of chemoradiotherapy in HPV16-positive cancers. This chain connects TRBV2 to TRBJ1-5; TRBD1 might be the D (6 bases). The sequencing here drew on tumor tissue, taken from a patient who underwent chemoradiotherapy. The origin of this receptor is a human donor with HPV-associated anogenital cancer. The DNA for the CDR3 is TGTGCCAGCAGTGAAGTTACAAGGGGGAATCAGCCCCAGCATTTT. The encoded protein is CASSEVTRGNQPQHF.